The source of this T cell receptor beta chain is a study of cytomegalovirus exposure and HLA in healthy donors. 60 Vbeta and 13 Jbeta primers were used in PCR. Method: immunoSEQ multiplex PCR; TCRdb's copy keeps in-frame clones and lacks some. Among some 150,000 clones listed, around 85% were seen once. The receptor's source is a female donor in good health and CMV-seronegative. What was sequenced was PBMCs.

CDR3 in amino acids: CASSPRNTEAFF. CDR3 sequence (DNA): TGTGCCAGCAGCCCTCGTAACACTGAAGCTTTCTTT. The J gene is TRBJ1-1, the V gene TRBV6-5; no firm D call. The length of the CDR3 is 12 residues. Trimming stripped 6 bases from V and 2 bases from J, with 7 bases between. Germline-derived CDR1 and CDR2 are MNHEY and SVGAGI.